Below, 4 T cell receptor beta chains from the same sample are listed, as sequenced in a study of blood T cell repertoires in COVID-19. Sequencing used immunoSEQ multiplex PCR; TCRdb keeps in-frame clones, though not all of them. The table records 200,000 to 250,000 clones, roughly 87% of them present only once. Sequenced input: PBMCs or T cells enriched from blood (not recorded which). The receptor set was obtained from a woman aged 30 to 39 with acute COVID-19.

V usage is TRBV13 and J usage is TRBJ1-2; no reliable D call. Germline V gene sequence: CDR1 PRHDT, CDR2 FYEKMQ (reference sequence). The CDR3 length is 12 residues. V lost 5 bases and J lost 4, with 8 bases in between. CDR3 protein: CASSEAPYGYTF. CDR3 nucleotide sequence: TGTGCCAGCAGCGAGGCCCCCTATGGCTACACCTTC. Full variable domain (outside the CDR3, taken from reference TRBV13 and TRBJ1-2): AAGVIQSPRHLIKEKRETATLKCYPIPRHDTVYWYQQGPGQDPQFLISFYEKMQSDKGSIPDRFSAQQFSDYHSELNMSSLELGDSALYFCASSEAPYGYTFGSGTRLTVV.

The chain employs TRBV29-1 and TRBJ1-2; D is possibly TRBD1 (6 bases). V was trimmed by 3 bases and J by 8 bases, leaving 22 bases between them. Germline-derived CDR1 and CDR2 are SQVTM and ANQGSEA. The CDR3 has 15 residues. CDR3 amino acids: CSVDVTGFGVEGYTF. The CDR3 bases are TGCAGCGTTGATGTGACAGGTTTTGGGGTTGAGGGCTACACCTTC.

The chain employs TRBV9 and TRBJ2-3; perhaps TRBD1 as D (6 bases). CDR1 is SGDLS, CDR2 YYNGEE, per germline. The V and J ends lost 1 base and 4 bases respectively, with 16 bases between them. The CDR3 covers 16 residues. The CDR3 loop reads CASSVIPGVRSDTQYF. The CDR3 DNA reads TGTGCCAGCAGCGTAATACCAGGGGTTCGATCAGATACGCAGTATTTT.

The V gene is TRBV27, the J gene TRBJ1-1, with a weak D call TRBD1 (5 bases). Germline CDR1 MNHEY, CDR2 SMNVEV (reference sequence). CDR3 length: 14 amino acids. Deletions cut 7 bases from V and 1 base from J, with 13 bases between. The CDR3 DNA follows: TGTGCCAGCACTGACCAGGGCCCGAACACTGAAGCTTTCTTT. Residues: CASTDQGPNTEAFF.